These T cell receptor beta chains were read from a single sample in a study of response to subunit inactivated influenza vaccine. TCRdb passed the RT-PCR reads through MiXCR, listing each CDR3 protein once. The top ten clones hold roughly 12% of a sample with around 650,000 distinct CDR3 sequences, 15% to 18% of them seen once. The starting material was PBMCs from blood, obtained 11 to 12 days after vaccination. These TCRs come from a man aged 45-60 years who received an inactivated influenza vaccine. Both conserved end residues are part of each CDR3. D genes are given only for firm matches. Size values are once, few and many counts, or a class for expanded clones, and some rows have none.

v_call	clone_size	d_call	j_call	cdr3_nt	cdr3_aa
TRBV2	NA	TRBD2	TRBJ2-5	TGTGCCAGCATCCCCTTTGGAGTAGCGGGAGATCGGGAGACCCAGTACTTC	CASIPFGVAGDRETQYF
TRBV20-1	NA	NA	TRBJ2-5	TGCAGTGCTAGAGGTGGGACGAAGGAGACCCAGTACTTC	CSARGGTKETQYF
TRBV12-3/TRBV12-4	NA	NA	TRBJ2-1	TGTGCCAGCAGGGAGCTCGGGGGATACAATGAGCAGTTCTTC	CASRELGGYNEQFF
TRBV28	few	NA	TRBJ2-2	TGTGCCAGCAGTTTTCGGGGGCTCAGGACCGGGGAGCTGTTTTTT	CASSFRGLRTGELFF
TRBV12-3/TRBV12-4	NA	NA	TRBJ1-3	TGTGCCAGCAGCCAGGTTTACCCATCTGGAAACACCATATATTTT	CASSQVYPSGNTIYF
TRBV5-1	few	NA	TRBJ2-5	TGCGCCAGCAGCTCCAGGGGTCGGGTGGAGACCCAGTACTTC	CASSSRGRVETQYF
TRBV5-1	NA	TRBD1	TRBJ2-2	TGCGCCAGCAGCCGGGACAGAAAGAACACCGGGGAGCTGTTTTTT	CASSRDRKNTGELFF
TRBV7-9	once	TRBD1	TRBJ1-6	TGTGCCAGCAGCATCATGACAGGGTCAAGTTCACCCCTCCACTTT	CASSIMTGSSSPLHF
TRBV25-1	NA	NA	TRBJ2-7	TGTGCCAGCAGTGCAAAAACCGGGACAAGGGGCTACGAGCAGTACTTC	CASSAKTGTRGYEQYF
TRBV5-1	many	TRBD2	TRBJ2-7	TGCGCCAGCAGCCTATCTAGCGGCTTCTACGAGCAGTACTTC	CASSLSSGFYEQYF
TRBV11-2	once	NA	TRBJ2-7	TGTGCCAGCAGCTTAGGCCCCCAAGGGTTCAACGAGCAGTACTTC	CASSLGPQGFNEQYF
TRBV7-2	NA	NA	TRBJ1-2	TGTGCCAGCAATAACAGGGTCCCGTCCTCTAACTATGGCTACACCTTC	CASNNRVPSSNYGYTF
TRBV5-1	few	NA	TRBJ2-7	TGCGCCAGCAGCTTGGTCCCAGGGGCAGTGTACGAGCAGTACTTC	CASSLVPGAVYEQYF
TRBV6-1	NA	NA	TRBJ1-2	TGTGCCAGCAGTGAACGGGCCTGGTTTGACTACACCTTC	CASSERAWFDYTF
TRBV20-1	few	TRBD1	TRBJ2-5	TGCAGTGCTAGACGCGGGACAGGGGGCGTCGAGACCCAGTACTTC	CSARRGTGGVETQYF
TRBV28	NA	NA	TRBJ1-5	TGTGCCAGCAGTTTGTACCAGAATCAGCCCCAGCATTTT	CASSLYQNQPQHF
TRBV5-1	few	NA	TRBJ1-2	TGCGCCAGCAGCTCCTCAGGGTCGGGGGATTATGGCTACACCTTC	CASSSSGSGDYGYTF
TRBV11-3	few	NA	TRBJ2-5	TGTGCCAGCAGCTTTAGCGTCCAAGAGACCCAGTACTTC	CASSFSVQETQYF
TRBV6-7	few	TRBD1	TRBJ2-6	TGTGCCAGCAGTTACCGTGGACAGGGGGCGCGGATGGCTGGGGCCAACGTCCTGACTTTC	CASSYRGQGARMAGANVLTF
TRBV29-1	few	NA	TRBJ1-1	TGCAGCGTCGGGAATACACCGGGCCTCGAAGCTTTCTTT	CSVGNTPGLEAFF
TRBV6-1	few	TRBD1	TRBJ1-2	TGTGCCAGCACGGGACAGACTAACTATGGCTACACCTTC	CASTGQTNYGYTF
TRBV5-1	few	NA	TRBJ1-2	TGCGCCAGCAGCCAGGACAGCTTCTATGGCTACACCTTC	CASSQDSFYGYTF
TRBV7-9	once	NA	TRBJ2-7	TGTGCCAGCACTCCGGGACAACCCTACGAGCAGTACTTC	CASTPGQPYEQYF
TRBV5-1	few	NA	TRBJ2-1	TGCGCCAGCAGCTTGGTGGCCCGCGGGAACTACAATGAGCAGTTCTTC	CASSLVARGNYNEQFF
TRBV10-3	NA	NA	TRBJ1-1	TGTGCCATCCGGGCAGACGAACGGGCTGAAGCTTTCTTT	CAIRADERAEAFF
TRBV6-5	few	TRBD1	TRBJ2-2	TGTGCCAGCAGTTACCGGCCGGGACAGTCTAACACCGGGGAGCTGTTTTTT	CASSYRPGQSNTGELFF
TRBV15	NA	NA	TRBJ2-1	TGTGCCACCAGCAGAGGGGATGCGGGGAGCTCCTACAATGAGCAGTTCTTC	CATSRGDAGSSYNEQFF
TRBV5-5	few	NA	TRBJ2-7	TGTGCCAGCAGCTTGGCCCTGAACCACGAGCAGTACTTC	CASSLALNHEQYF
TRBV6-5	NA	NA	TRBJ2-2	TGTGCCAGCAGTTATACCCCCATGGGGGGAAACACCGGGGAGCTGTTTTTT	CASSYTPMGGNTGELFF
TRBV30	NA	NA	TRBJ2-3	TGTGCCTGGGGGCGACCTAGCACAGATACGCAGTATTTT	CAWGRPSTDTQYF
TRBV4-3	NA	NA	TRBJ2-2	TGCGCCAGCAGCCAACCGATCGGGGGGCGGAACACCGGGGAGCTGTTTTTT	CASSQPIGGRNTGELFF
TRBV20-1	NA	TRBD1	TRBJ1-4	TGCAGTGCTGATCCCCGGGACAGCTTTGGTGAAAAACTGTTTTTT	CSADPRDSFGEKLFF
TRBV7-2	NA	NA	TRBJ2-7	TGTGCCAGCAGCCTACACGAGGGCCTCGGCGAGCAGTACTTC	CASSLHEGLGEQYF
TRBV6-1	few	TRBD1	TRBJ2-1	TGTGCCAGCGGCCGCACTCCGGGACAGGGAAGCAATGAGCAGTTCTTC	CASGRTPGQGSNEQFF
TRBV20-1	NA	NA	TRBJ2-6	TGCTGTGCTAGACAGTCACGGGACACGGCAGGGGCCAACGTCCTGACTTTC	CCARQSRDTAGANVLTF
TRBV12-3/TRBV12-4	few	NA	TRBJ2-1	TGTGCCAGCAGTTTAACAGGGACCGTCAATGAGCAGTTCTTC	CASSLTGTVNEQFF
TRBV20-1	NA	TRBD2	TRBJ2-1	TGCAGTGCTAGAGATCAAGGTGCGGGAGGGACCTACAATGAGCAGTTCTTC	CSARDQGAGGTYNEQFF
TRBV7-9	few	NA	TRBJ1-3	TGTGCCAGCAGCTTGACCGCTAACTCTGGAAACACCATATATTTT	CASSLTANSGNTIYF
TRBV6-5	few	NA	TRBJ2-1	TGTGCCAGCAGTTACTCGGAAAACAATGAGCAGTTCTTC	CASSYSENNEQFF
TRBV5-1	few	TRBD2	TRBJ2-1	TGCGCCAGCAGCACGGGAGGGCCGATCAATGAGCAGTTCTTC	CASSTGGPINEQFF
TRBV7-9	NA	TRBD2	TRBJ2-1	TGTGCCAGCAGCCCGCCCAGACTAGCGCTATACAATGAGCAGTTCTTC	CASSPPRLALYNEQFF
TRBV12-3/TRBV12-4	NA	NA	TRBJ1-4	TGTGCCAGCAGTTTCCCTAATGAAAAACTGTTTTTT	CASSFPNEKLFF
TRBV5-6	NA	NA	TRBJ2-1	TGTGCCAGCAGCTATGAGACTAGAGGGGGATTGAATGAGCAGTTCTTC	CASSYETRGGLNEQFF